This entry lists 18 T cell receptor beta chains sequenced from one sample in a study of glioma-infiltrating T cells. TCR alpha and beta CDR3 regions were amplified from RNA using iRepertoire nested multiplex PCR. TCRdb recomputed calls from the multiplex PCR reads with MiXCR, one row per CDR3 protein. The table has about 4,300 distinct CDR3 sequences, 20% to 25% seen once; the top ten hold roughly 8.7%. Source material: glioma tissue, nonneoplastic brain tissue, or PBMCs (not recorded which). The source of these receptors is a human donor with low-grade glioma or glioblastoma, undergoing nonglioma brain surgery, or in good health (not recorded which).

This clonotype ranks as medium-sized (0.01 to 0.1%). The rearrangement links TRBV4-1 to TRBJ2-5; D uncertain. V was cut by 3 bases and J by 5 bases, with 13 bases left in between. CDR1 is MGHRA, CDR2 YSYEKL, per germline. The CDR3 contains 14 residues. CDR3 nucleotide sequence: TGCGCCAGCAGCCATATGGGTTTGGACGAGACCCAGTACTTC. The encoded protein is CASSHMGLDETQYF.

The chain links TRBV20-1 to TRBJ1-1; the D is unclear. This CDR3 contains 13 residues. V was pared by 0 bases and J by 3 bases, with 8 bases between. The germline gives CDR1 DFQATT, CDR2 SNEGSKA (reference sequence). The CDR3 nucleotides read TGCAGTGCTAGAGATCCACGTTACACTGAAGCTTTCTTT. Protein: CSARDPRYTEAFF.

This clonotype is medium-sized by share. The chain carries TRBV2 and TRBJ1-1, with D possibly TRBD1 on 5 matching bases. V lost 1 base, J lost 1 base, and 13 bases lay in between. This CDR3 comprises 16 residues. Per the germline V gene, CDR1 is SNHLY and CDR2 is FYNNEI. CDR3 bases: TGTGCCAGCAGTGAAGTGGGGCAGGGATCGAACACTGAAGCTTTCTTT. Translating it yields CASSEVGQGSNTEAFF.

This clonotype is large (0.1 to 1%) in the sample. The chain has TRBV27 and TRBJ1-5; 7 bases line up with TRBD1. The CDR3 runs to 14 residues. V dropped 6 bases and J dropped 5; count of bases not matched to a gene: 7. CDR1 is MNHEY and CDR2 is SMNVEV in the germline V gene (reference sequence). The CDR3 DNA reads TGTGCCAGCAGGACGACAGGGATCGATCAGCCCCAGCATTTT. As protein: CASRTTGIDQPQHF.

As for this clonotype: Here the CDR3 omits its conserved ending phenylalanine or tryptophan, so a read error is the likely source. This sequence joins TRBV18 and TRBJ2-2; the match to TRBD1 covers 7 bases. This CDR3 region has 18 residues. Germline V gene sequence: CDR1 KGHSH, CDR2 LQKENI. After removal of 8 bases from V and 7 bases from J, the junction contained 22 bases not matched to a gene. The CDR3 loop reads CASRSPLVGQLYSGELFL. The DNA of the CDR3 is TGTGCCAGCCGCTCACCTCTAGTGGGACAGCTTTACAGCGGGGAGCTGTTTCTT.

Sample share makes this clonotype medium-sized. This sequence joins TRBV7-9 and TRBJ2-1; 8 positions match TRBD2. The germline CDR1 and CDR2 sequences are SEHNR and FQNEAQ (reference sequence). The CDR3 runs 14 residues. V trimming: 8 bases; J trimming: 10 bases; junction bases outside the gene matches: 13. CDR3 in amino acids: CASGSMAGGGEQFF. In nucleotides, the CDR3 is TGTGCCAGCGGATCCATGGCGGGGGGCGGAGAGCAGTTCTTC.

For this clonotype: Germline and junction disagree at one end, which may indicate a read error. The chain employs TRBV3-1 and TRBJ2-3, with 13 bases fitting TRBD2. The germline V gene has CDR1 LGHDT and CDR2 YNNKEL (reference sequence). The CDR3 length is 16 residues. The DNA of the CDR3 is TGTGCCAGCAGTCCGACTAGCGGGGGGAGCACAGATGCGCAGTATTTT. Encoded protein: CASSPTSGGSTDAQYF.

By its share, this clonotype is medium-sized. J is TRBJ2-3 and V is TRBV4-1; 12 bases are shared with TRBD2. V gave up 1 base and J gave up 4 bases; unmatched junction bases: 15. Germline CDR1 MGHRA, CDR2 YSYEKL. The CDR3 has 20 amino acids. CDR3 sequence reads: CASSQAISASGGAGADTQYF. The DNA for the CDR3 is TGCGCCAGCAGCCAAGCAATTTCAGCTAGCGGGGGGGCCGGGGCAGATACGCAGTATTTT.

This clonotype is medium-sized within its sample. The CDR3 loop is CASSQATGPDTGELFF. CDR3 DNA sequence: TGTGCCAGCAGCCAAGCCACAGGGCCGGACACCGGGGAGCTGTTTTTT. The gene calls are TRBV4-2 and TRBJ2-2, with a possible D match to TRBD1 (6 bases). Trimming cost V 1 base and J 3 bases, with 12 bases left between them. The CDR3 runs to 16 residues. The germline CDR1 and CDR2 sequences are LGHNA and YNFKEQ.

This clonotype ranks as medium-sized. The genes are TRBV28 and TRBJ2-5, with 10 nucleotides matching TRBD1. Germline V lookup: CDR1 MDHEN, CDR2 SYDVKM. The V segment lost 6 bases and the J segment 3 bases; nucleotides outside the gene matches: 16. This CDR3 has 18 amino acids. The CDR3 loop reads CASSRYPHPGTGEETQYF. The CDR3 DNA reads as TGTGCCAGCAGCCGCTACCCCCATCCCGGGACAGGGGAAGAGACCCAGTACTTC.

By its share, this clonotype is medium-sized. The V gene is TRBV4-2, the J gene TRBJ2-3; no definite D call. V was shortened by 0 bases and J by 1 base, with 14 bases between the two germline ends. The CDR3 totals 17 residues. The V gene's germline CDR1 is LGHNA and CDR2 YNFKEQ. CDR3 bases: TGTGCCAGCAGCCAAGAATCGGCAGAAACTCGCACAGATACGCAGTATTTT. As protein: CASSQESAETRTDTQYF.

A note on this clonotype: An end of the junction differs from the germline gene, which may be a read error. The chain has TRBV10-1 and TRBJ2-5; D gene uncertain. This CDR3 comprises 15 residues. Germline lookup yields CDR1 WNHNN and CDR2 SYGVQD (reference sequence). The DNA of the CDR3 is TGCGCCAGCAATGAGTCTTCGGCAGCCCAAGAGACCCAGTACTTC. Protein product: CASNESSAAQETQYF.

A word on this clonotype: A much larger clone sits a single nucleotide away, making a read error possible. J is TRBJ2-1 and V is TRBV3-1; D not resolved. The CDR3 has 15 amino acids. Germline V gives CDR1 LGHDT, CDR2 YNNKEL (reference sequence). CDR3 sequence reads: CASSLLLSSYNEKFF. The CDR3 nucleotides read TGTGCCAGCAGCCTCCTCTTGAGCTCCTACAATGAGAAGTTCTTC.

The table lists this clonotype with many counts. The J gene is TRBJ2-5, the V gene TRBV5-4; D gene ambiguous. Germline-derived CDR1 and CDR2 are SGHNT and YYREEE (reference sequence). The length of the CDR3 is 14 residues. V dropped 0 bases and J dropped 0 bases, with 6 bases sitting between them. The CDR3 reads CASSLDRYQETQYF. The CDR3 DNA reads TGTGCCAGCAGCTTGGATAGGTACCAAGAGACCCAGTACTTC.

By frequency in the sample, this clonotype is large. This chain links TRBV15 with TRBJ1-5; D remains ambiguous. The V end was cut by 0 bases, the J end by 7 bases, with 19 bases between. This CDR3 is built from 17 residues. Germline V lookup: CDR1 LNHNV, CDR2 YYDKDF (reference sequence). This chain's CDR3 is CATSRDFRTFVVQPQHF. CDR3 sequence (DNA): TGTGCCACCAGCAGAGATTTCCGGACGTTCGTGGTACAGCCCCAGCATTTT.

This clonotype was counted at least ten times. The CDR3 is CASSPRPAGGPYNEQFF. The CDR3 nucleotides are TGCGCCAGCAGCCCCCGTCCGGCGGGGGGGCCTTACAATGAGCAGTTCTTC. V and J are TRBV4-1 and TRBJ2-1; 9 positions match TRBD2. Trimming took 4 bases from V and 4 from J; bases not matched to a gene: 11. The CDR3 is 17 residues long. The germline V gene encodes CDR1 MGHRA and CDR2 YSYEKL.

This clonotype is labeled medium-sized. The chain carries TRBV6-6 and TRBJ1-1; possibly TRBD1 for D (6 bases). Trimming cost V 2 bases and J 4 bases, with 17 bases left between them. This CDR3 contains 16 residues. Germline CDR1 reads MNHNY; CDR2 reads SVGAGI (reference sequence). CDR3 residues: CASSYIMTGLGTEAFF. DNA for the CDR3: TGTGCCAGCAGTTACATAATGACAGGCTTGGGCACTGAAGCTTTCTTT.

This clonotype is labeled as medium-sized. This chain connects TRBV2 to TRBJ1-3; D unresolved. Germline-derived CDR1 and CDR2 are SNHLY and FYNNEI. This CDR3 is 13 amino acids long. V shed 6 bases and J shed 3 bases, with 9 bases lying between them. CDR3: CASSGGDGNTIYF. The CDR3 DNA reads TGTGCCAGCAGCGGTGGAGATGGAAACACCATATATTTT.